These T cell receptor beta chains were read from a single sample in a study of shared clonotypes between healthy human individuals. Generated by immunoSEQ multiplex PCR, the TCRdb table keeps only in-frame clones and is missing some. The table shows under 1,900,000 clones, with just under 99% occurring only once. The sequencing sample was made of naive CD4+ T cells sorted from blood. The receptor set was obtained from a man younger than 45 in good health. Each CDR3 is given with its conserved first and last residue. The D gene is left open where the match is weak. Not every row has a clone size; where given, it reads once, few, many or a size class.

TRBV7-9,.,.,TRBJ2-3,TGTGCCAGCAGCTTAAACGGAGTGGAAGATACGCAGTATTTT,CASSLNGVEDTQYF
TRBV5-1,once,TRBD2,TRBJ2-3,TGCGCCAGCAGTCCCTCCGGGACTAGCGCAGATACGCAGTATTTT,CASSPSGTSADTQYF
TRBV27,.,TRBD2,TRBJ2-7,TGTGCCAGCAGTTTACGGGGACTAGCGGGAACCTACGAGCAGTACTTC,CASSLRGLAGTYEQYF
TRBV5-1,.,TRBD1,TRBJ1-2,TGCGCCAGCAGCTTGGTGGGAGGACAGGGTAACTATGGCTACACCTTC,CASSLVGGQGNYGYTF
TRBV29-1,once,TRBD2,TRBJ2-2,TGCAGCGTTGACGGGCTAGCGGGAAACCAGCCCGCGAACACCGGGGAGCTGTTTTTT,CSVDGLAGNQPANTGELFF
TRBV7-8,.,TRBD2,TRBJ2-1,TGTGCCAGCAGCAAGAGAGATCCGGGACTAGCGGCTTACAATGAGCAGTTCTTC,CASSKRDPGLAAYNEQFF
TRBV6-5,once,.,TRBJ2-7,TGTGCCAGCAGTCGGCGGCGGGGAGGCGAGCAGTACTTC,CASSRRRGGEQYF
TRBV27,.,TRBD1,TRBJ1-2,TGTGCCAGCAGTAGGGGGACAGGTCTTCCTCAACGCCTATCTCGTGGCTATGGCTACACCTTC,CASSRGTGLPQRLSRGYGYTF
TRBV2,.,.,TRBJ2-7,TGTGCCAGCAGTGAAGCGCTTCGAGGACTGGACTCCTACGAGCAGTACTTC,CASSEALRGLDSYEQYF
TRBV18,.,.,TRBJ1-2,TGTGCCAGCTCACTATCCGAACCAGGGGCGCCTGGCTACACCTTC,CASSLSEPGAPGYTF
TRBV28,.,.,TRBJ2-7,TGTGCCACCACTGGTATCGAGCAGTACTTC,CATTGIEQYF
TRBV14,.,.,TRBJ2-5,TGTGCCAGCAGCCAAGGAGCCGGGAGAAAAGAGACCCAGTACTTC,CASSQGAGRKETQYF
TRBV7-3,.,TRBD2,TRBJ2-1,TGTGCCAGCAGCTCCTCGACTAGCCAGAGATCCTACAATGAGCAGTTCTTC,CASSSSTSQRSYNEQFF
TRBV10-3,.,.,TRBJ2-5,TGTGCCATCAGTGAAGGGGCAGATAAAGAGACCCAGTACTTC,CAISEGADKETQYF
TRBV2,.,TRBD1,TRBJ2-1,TGTGCCAGCAGTGAAGACAAGGGACAGGGAAATGAGCAGTTCTTC,CASSEDKGQGNEQFF
TRBV5-1,.,TRBD2,TRBJ2-1,TGCGCCAGCAGCTTGCCGGGACTAGCGGAGTCCTACAATGAGCAGTTCTTC,CASSLPGLAESYNEQFF
TRBV5-1,.,.,TRBJ1-4,TGCGCCAGCAGCTTGGCTCAGGGAGGTGAAAAACTGTTTTTT,CASSLAQGGEKLFF
TRBV5-4,.,TRBD2,TRBJ2-3,TGTGCCAGCAGCACTCGACTAGCGGGAGAAGATACGCAGTATTTT,CASSTRLAGEDTQYF
TRBV5-4,.,TRBD2,TRBJ2-2,TGTGCCAGCCGCCTAGCGGACAACACCGGGGAGCTGTTTTTT,CASRLADNTGELFF
TRBV9,.,TRBD2,TRBJ2-3,TGTGCCAGCAGCGTGATTAGCGGGAAAACAGATACGCAGTATTTT,CASSVISGKTDTQYF
TRBV7-3,.,TRBD1,TRBJ1-1,TGTGCCAGCAGGGGGGGAACAGGGGCCCCCACTGAAGCTTTCTTT,CASRGGTGAPTEAFF
TRBV18,.,.,TRBJ1-1,TGTGCCAGCTCACATATTCCGGGACAGAACACTGAAGCTTTCTTT,CASSHIPGQNTEAFF
TRBV5-5,.,TRBD2,TRBJ2-5,TGTGCCAGCATCCCGGCGGGTCACTTAGCGGGAGATGAGACCCAGTACTTC,CASIPAGHLAGDETQYF
TRBV28,.,TRBD1,TRBJ1-1,TGTGCCAGCAGTTTGAGGGACAGGGCTCGCATCACTGAAGCTTTCTTT,CASSLRDRARITEAFF
TRBV9,.,TRBD1,TRBJ2-6,TGTGCCAGCAGCCCGCGGGACAGGGGAACCCATGATATCTCTGGGGCCAACGTCCTGACTTTC,CASSPRDRGTHDISGANVLTF
TRBV11-2,.,TRBD1,TRBJ2-7,TGTGCCAGCAGCTTATCCCCCGGGACAGACTTGTTCGACGAGCAGTACTTC,CASSLSPGTDLFDEQYF
TRBV5-1,.,.,TRBJ2-3,TGCGCCAGCAGCCGGCATAGCACAGATACGCAGTATTTT,CASSRHSTDTQYF
TRBV7-8,.,.,TRBJ1-5,TGTGCCAGCAGCTTAGCGGGGCAGCCCCAGCATTTT,CASSLAGQPQHF
TRBV5-6,.,.,TRBJ2-2,TGTGCCAGCAGCTTGGTGTCTAGATACACCGGGGAGCTGTTTTTT,CASSLVSRYTGELFF
TRBV18,.,TRBD2,TRBJ2-1,TGTGCCAGCTCACCATTAACTAGCGGGAGGCTGGGCAATGAGCAGTTCTTC,CASSPLTSGRLGNEQFF
TRBV28,.,.,TRBJ1-1,TGTGCCAGCAGTTCACAGGGGAACACTGAAGCTTTCTTT,CASSSQGNTEAFF